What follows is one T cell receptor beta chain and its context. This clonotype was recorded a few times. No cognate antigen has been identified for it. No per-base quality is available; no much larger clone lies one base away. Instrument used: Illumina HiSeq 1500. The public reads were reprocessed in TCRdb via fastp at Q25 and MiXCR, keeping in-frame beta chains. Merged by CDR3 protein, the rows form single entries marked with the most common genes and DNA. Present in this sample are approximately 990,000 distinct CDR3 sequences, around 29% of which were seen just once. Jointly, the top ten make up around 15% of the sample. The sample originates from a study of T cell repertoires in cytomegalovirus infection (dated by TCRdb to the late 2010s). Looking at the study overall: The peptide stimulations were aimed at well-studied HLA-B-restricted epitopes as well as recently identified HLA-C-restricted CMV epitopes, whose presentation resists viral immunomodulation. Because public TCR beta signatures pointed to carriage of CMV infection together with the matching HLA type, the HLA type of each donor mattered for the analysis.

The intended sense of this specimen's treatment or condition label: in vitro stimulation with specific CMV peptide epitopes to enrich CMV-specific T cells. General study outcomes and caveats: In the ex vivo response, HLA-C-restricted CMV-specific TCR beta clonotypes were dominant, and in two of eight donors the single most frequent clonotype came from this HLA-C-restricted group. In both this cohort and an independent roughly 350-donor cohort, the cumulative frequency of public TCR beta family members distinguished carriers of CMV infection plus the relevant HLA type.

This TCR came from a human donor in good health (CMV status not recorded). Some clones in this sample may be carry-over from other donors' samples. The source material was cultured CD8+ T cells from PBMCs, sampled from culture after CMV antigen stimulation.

The CDR3 protein: CASSRSPENNQPQHF. The DNA reads TGCGCCAGCTCCCGGTCGCCAGAGAACAATCAGCCCCAGCATTTT. The chain links TRBV4-1 with TRBJ1-5; too little of a D gene remains to name it. Reading the germline V gene gives CDR1 MGHRA and CDR2 YSYEKL. V was cut back by 8 bases and J by 3 bases, leaving a gap of 17 bases between them. The CDR3 runs 15 residues from the cysteine to the phenylalanine. This entry keeps only the CDR3 DNA: 45 bases, framed from base 1.